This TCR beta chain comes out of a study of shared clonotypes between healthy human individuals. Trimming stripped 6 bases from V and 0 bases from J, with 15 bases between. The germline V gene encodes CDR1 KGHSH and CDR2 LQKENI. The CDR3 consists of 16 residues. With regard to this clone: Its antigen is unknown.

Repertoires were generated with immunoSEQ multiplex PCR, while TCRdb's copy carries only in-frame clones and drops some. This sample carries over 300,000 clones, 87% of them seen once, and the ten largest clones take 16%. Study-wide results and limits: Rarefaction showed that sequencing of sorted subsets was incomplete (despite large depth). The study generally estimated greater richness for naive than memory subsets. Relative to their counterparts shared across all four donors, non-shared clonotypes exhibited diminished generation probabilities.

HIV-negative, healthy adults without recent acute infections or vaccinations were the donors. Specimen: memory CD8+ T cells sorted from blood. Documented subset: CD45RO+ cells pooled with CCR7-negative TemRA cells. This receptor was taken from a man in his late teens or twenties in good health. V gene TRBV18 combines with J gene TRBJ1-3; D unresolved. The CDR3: CASSWANPSSGNTIYF. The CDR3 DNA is TGTGCCAGCTCCTGGGCCAATCCCAGCTCTGGAAACACCATATATTTT.